This is a list of T cell receptor beta chains from one sample in a study of blood T cell repertoires in COVID-19. Measured with immunoSEQ multiplex PCR; TCRdb has only the in-frame clones, and not every one. The sample includes roughly 480,000 clones, 75% to 90% of them seen just once. Sequencing used peripheral blood. These receptors were obtained from a young man with COVID-19, enrolled during active disease. CDR3s include the opening cysteine and the closing phenylalanine or tryptophan. The order of the fields is V gene, clone size, J gene, D gene, CDR3 DNA, CDR3 protein. The D gene is left open where the match is weak. A clone size is listed for some rows: how often the clone was seen (once, few, many), or a class if it is expanded.

V gene: TRBV6-5
clone size: -
J gene: TRBJ1-5
D gene: TRBD1
CDR3 DNA: TGTGCCAGCAGCCACGGACAGCCAGGGGGTCAGCCCCAGCATTTT
CDR3 protein: CASSHGQPGGQPQHF

V gene: TRBV3-1/TRBV3-2
clone size: -
J gene: TRBJ2-7
D gene: TRBD2
CDR3 DNA: TGTGCCAGCAGCCAAGTTAGCGGGAGGGGTGGCGAGCAGTACTTC
CDR3 protein: CASSQVSGRGGEQYF

V gene: TRBV7-6
clone size: -
J gene: TRBJ2-5
D gene: TRBD1
CDR3 DNA: TGTGCCAGCAGCTTGCACTCCGGCGGGGACAGGGGGCGTCGAGAGACCCAGTACTTC
CDR3 protein: CASSLHSGGDRGRRETQYF

V gene: TRBV14
clone size: once
J gene: TRBJ2-3
D gene: -
CDR3 DNA: TGTGCCAGCAGCACCCGGAGGGCCGCAGATACGCAGTATTTT
CDR3 protein: CASSTRRAADTQYF

V gene: TRBV27
clone size: -
J gene: TRBJ2-1
D gene: -
CDR3 DNA: TGTGCCAGCAGTTTATTTAAATCCTACAATGAGCAGTTCTTC
CDR3 protein: CASSLFKSYNEQFF

V gene: TRBV6-5
clone size: -
J gene: TRBJ2-7
D gene: -
CDR3 DNA: TGTGCCAGCAACCCAGGCCCCTACGAGCAGTACTTC
CDR3 protein: CASNPGPYEQYF

V gene: TRBV6-5
clone size: -
J gene: TRBJ2-1
D gene: -
CDR3 DNA: TGTGCCAGCAGACCGTGGGGGGTCGATGAGCAGTTCTTC
CDR3 protein: CASRPWGVDEQFF

V gene: TRBV10-3
clone size: -
J gene: TRBJ2-5
D gene: TRBD2
CDR3 DNA: TGTGCCATCAGTGATGTCGCGGGAGCAGGAGAGACCCAGTACTTC
CDR3 protein: CAISDVAGAGETQYF

V gene: TRBV28
clone size: -
J gene: TRBJ2-5
D gene: TRBD2
CDR3 DNA: TGTGCCAGCTCACGGCGAGCGGGATACGAGACCCAGTACTTC
CDR3 protein: CASSRRAGYETQYF

V gene: TRBV29-1
clone size: once
J gene: TRBJ2-7
D gene: -
CDR3 DNA: TGCAGCGTTGAAGAGCCCGCGAATCCCTACGAGCAGTACTTC
CDR3 protein: CSVEEPANPYEQYF

V gene: TRBV19
clone size: -
J gene: TRBJ2-1
D gene: -
CDR3 DNA: TGTGCCAGTAGTCGGAGGGGTTCCTACAATGAGCAGTTCTTC
CDR3 protein: CASSRRGSYNEQFF

V gene: TRBV2
clone size: once
J gene: TRBJ1-1
D gene: -
CDR3 DNA: TGTGCCAGCAGCACAACAGCCAACACTGAAGCTTTCTTT
CDR3 protein: CASSTTANTEAFF

V gene: TRBV11-3
clone size: -
J gene: TRBJ2-7
D gene: -
CDR3 DNA: TGTGCCAGCAGCTTAGGGACAGCGGGAGAGCAGTACTTC
CDR3 protein: CASSLGTAGEQYF

V gene: TRBV28
clone size: -
J gene: TRBJ2-2
D gene: -
CDR3 DNA: TGTGCCAGCAGTTTATCCGGACCCGGGGGGCTAGCGGCCACCGGGGAGCTGTTTTTT
CDR3 protein: CASSLSGPGGLAATGELFF

V gene: TRBV9
clone size: -
J gene: TRBJ2-5
D gene: -
CDR3 DNA: TGTGCCAGCAGCCCCCGAGGACACCTCCAAGAGACCCAGTACTTC
CDR3 protein: CASSPRGHLQETQYF

V gene: TRBV27
clone size: -
J gene: TRBJ2-5
D gene: TRBD2
CDR3 DNA: TGTGCCAGCAGTATATCCTCCAGCGGGAGTGAGACCCAGTACTTC
CDR3 protein: CASSISSSGSETQYF

V gene: TRBV28
clone size: -
J gene: TRBJ2-5
D gene: TRBD2
CDR3 DNA: TGTGCCAGCAGTTCATACCGCTCTAGCGGCCAAGAGACCCAGTACTTC
CDR3 protein: CASSSYRSSGQETQYF

V gene: TRBV6-1
clone size: -
J gene: TRBJ1-5
D gene: -
CDR3 DNA: TGTGCCAGCAGTGAAGGGGGCGTCCGGCCCCAGCATTTT
CDR3 protein: CASSEGGVRPQHF

V gene: TRBV21-1
clone size: -
J gene: TRBJ1-5
D gene: -
CDR3 DNA: TGTGCCAGCAGCAAAGGATCGTTCGGGACGGGGGATCAGCCCCAGCATTTT
CDR3 protein: CASSKGSFGTGDQPQHF

V gene: TRBV11-3
clone size: -
J gene: TRBJ2-2
D gene: TRBD1
CDR3 DNA: TGTGCCAGCAGCCTGGACAGGGTTGTGAACGGGGAGCTGTTTTTT
CDR3 protein: CASSLDRVVNGELFF

V gene: TRBV4-1
clone size: -
J gene: TRBJ2-3
D gene: TRBD2
CDR3 DNA: TGCGCCAGCAGCCACAGGTCGGGGACTAGCGGGGGCGGGGGTGGAGATACGCAGTATTTT
CDR3 protein: CASSHRSGTSGGGGGDTQYF

V gene: TRBV7-9
clone size: few
J gene: TRBJ2-7
D gene: -
CDR3 DNA: TGTGCCAGCAGCTTACCTAGCTCCTACGAGCAGTACTTC
CDR3 protein: CASSLPSSYEQYF

V gene: TRBV10-3
clone size: -
J gene: TRBJ2-7
D gene: -
CDR3 DNA: TGTGCCATCAGTGATTTCGACGAGCAGTACTTC
CDR3 protein: CAISDFDEQYF

V gene: TRBV6-1
clone size: -
J gene: TRBJ2-3
D gene: -
CDR3 DNA: TGTGCCAGCAGTGAAGACACCACAGATACGCAGTATTTT
CDR3 protein: CASSEDTTDTQYF

V gene: TRBV19
clone size: -
J gene: TRBJ2-5
D gene: TRBD2
CDR3 DNA: TGTGCCAGTAAACGGGGGGTTTCCGGAGAGACCCAGTACTTC
CDR3 protein: CASKRGVSGETQYF

V gene: TRBV5-4
clone size: -
J gene: TRBJ1-4
D gene: TRBD1
CDR3 DNA: TGTGCCAGCAGCCGTGGGACAGGTATTAATGAAAAACTGTTTTTT
CDR3 protein: CASSRGTGINEKLFF

V gene: TRBV4-1
clone size: -
J gene: TRBJ1-3
D gene: -
CDR3 DNA: TGCGCCAGCAATCCGGGACAAGGAGTAAACACCATATATTTT
CDR3 protein: CASNPGQGVNTIYF

V gene: TRBV30
clone size: -
J gene: TRBJ1-5
D gene: TRBD1
CDR3 DNA: TGTGCCTGGAGTCCCCCCTCCGACAGGGCCGATCAGCCCCAGCATTTT
CDR3 protein: CAWSPPSDRADQPQHF

V gene: TRBV2
clone size: few
J gene: TRBJ2-3
D gene: -
CDR3 DNA: TGTGCCAGCCAGGTCAGGACAGATACGCAGTATTTT
CDR3 protein: CASQVRTDTQYF

V gene: TRBV19
clone size: -
J gene: TRBJ1-6
D gene: TRBD1
CDR3 DNA: TGTGCCAGTAGTATATCGGGACAGTCTCATTCACCCCTCCACTTT
CDR3 protein: CASSISGQSHSPLHF

V gene: TRBV21-1
clone size: -
J gene: TRBJ1-4
D gene: -
CDR3 DNA: TGTGCCAGCAGCAAAGAAGTGTTTTTGCAGGACACTTGTTATGAAAAACTGTTTTTT
CDR3 protein: CASSKEVFLQDTCYEKLFF

V gene: TRBV2
clone size: -
J gene: TRBJ2-1
D gene: TRBD2
CDR3 DNA: TGTGCCAGCAACAGCGGGGAGTACAATGAGCAGTTCTTC
CDR3 protein: CASNSGEYNEQFF

V gene: TRBV27
clone size: -
J gene: TRBJ1-2
D gene: TRBD1
CDR3 DNA: TGTGCCAGCAGTCCCGGACAGGACTATGGCTACACCTTC
CDR3 protein: CASSPGQDYGYTF

V gene: TRBV27
clone size: -
J gene: TRBJ1-5
D gene: -
CDR3 DNA: TGTGCCAGCAGTTCAATTTTTAGCATTTATAGCAATCAGCCCCAGCATTTT
CDR3 protein: CASSSIFSIYSNQPQHF

V gene: TRBV3-1/TRBV3-2
clone size: -
J gene: TRBJ2-2
D gene: TRBD1
CDR3 DNA: TGTGCCAGCAGCCAAGCCGGGACAGGGAAGACCGGGGAGCTGTTTTTT
CDR3 protein: CASSQAGTGKTGELFF

V gene: TRBV7-6
clone size: -
J gene: TRBJ2-5
D gene: TRBD2
CDR3 DNA: TGTGCCAGCAGCTTAGATTTGTCCAGCGGGGGGGAGGAGACCCAGTACTTC
CDR3 protein: CASSLDLSSGGEETQYF

V gene: TRBV2
clone size: few
J gene: TRBJ1-2
D gene: -
CDR3 DNA: TGTGCCAGCAGTGAACGGCAGGGGAGTGTCTACGGCTACACCTTC
CDR3 protein: CASSERQGSVYGYTF

V gene: TRBV5-4
clone size: -
J gene: TRBJ2-7
D gene: TRBD1
CDR3 DNA: TGTGCCAGCAGCTTAGGGACAGGGGGCTCCTACGAGCAGTACTTC
CDR3 protein: CASSLGTGGSYEQYF

V gene: TRBV6-5
clone size: -
J gene: TRBJ1-1
D gene: TRBD1
CDR3 DNA: TGTGCCAGCAGCCTACAGGGACAGATGGCTGAAGCTTTCTTT
CDR3 protein: CASSLQGQMAEAFF

V gene: TRBV5-8
clone size: -
J gene: TRBJ1-5
D gene: TRBD1
CDR3 DNA: TGTGCCAGCAGCTTGGGACAGGGGTTGAGCAATCAGCCCCAGCATTTT
CDR3 protein: CASSLGQGLSNQPQHF

V gene: TRBV11-3
clone size: -
J gene: TRBJ2-1
D gene: TRBD1
CDR3 DNA: TGTGCCAGCAGCCGCACCGGGACAGGGATAGGAGAGCAGTTCTTC
CDR3 protein: CASSRTGTGIGEQFF

V gene: TRBV11-3
clone size: -
J gene: TRBJ1-5
D gene: -
CDR3 DNA: TGTGCCAGCAGCTCACTCATACTTAGCAATCAGCCCCAGCATTTT
CDR3 protein: CASSSLILSNQPQHF

V gene: TRBV5-6
clone size: -
J gene: TRBJ2-7
D gene: TRBD2
CDR3 DNA: TGTGCCAGCAGCTTGGGACTAGCGGGTACTGTGTACGAGCAGTACTTC
CDR3 protein: CASSLGLAGTVYEQYF

V gene: TRBV5-4
clone size: -
J gene: TRBJ2-3
D gene: TRBD1
CDR3 DNA: TGTGCCAGCAGCCCCTGGACAGGGCCAGATACGCAGTATTTT
CDR3 protein: CASSPWTGPDTQYF

V gene: TRBV6-1
clone size: -
J gene: TRBJ1-5
D gene: -
CDR3 DNA: TGTGCCAGCAGTGAAGCGCGTCGGGTGCTTCAGCCCCAGCATTTT
CDR3 protein: CASSEARRVLQPQHF

V gene: TRBV11-3
clone size: -
J gene: TRBJ1-1
D gene: -
CDR3 DNA: TGTGCCAGCAGTTCTGGCCTGAACACTGAAGCTTTCTTT
CDR3 protein: CASSSGLNTEAFF

V gene: TRBV6-1
clone size: few
J gene: TRBJ2-3
D gene: -
CDR3 DNA: TGTGCCAGCACAAATGATGTGGGGGGTTATACGCAGTATTTT
CDR3 protein: CASTNDVGGYTQYF

V gene: TRBV21-1
clone size: -
J gene: TRBJ2-7
D gene: -
CDR3 DNA: TGTGCCAGCAGCAAAGAAGGGGCCCACTTCTCCTACGAGCAGTACTTC
CDR3 protein: CASSKEGAHFSYEQYF

V gene: TRBV4-1
clone size: -
J gene: TRBJ2-2
D gene: -
CDR3 DNA: TGCGCCAGCAGCCTGGGGCCCCTAAACTCTGGGGAGCTGTTTTTT
CDR3 protein: CASSLGPLNSGELFF

V gene: TRBV18
clone size: -
J gene: TRBJ2-5
D gene: -
CDR3 DNA: TGTGCCAGCTCCCAGCAGGGAACGCAGGAGACCCAGTACTTC
CDR3 protein: CASSQQGTQETQYF

V gene: TRBV12-5
clone size: -
J gene: TRBJ2-7
D gene: -
CDR3 DNA: TGTGCTAGTGGTCTCGAAACGGGGGAGCAGTACTTC
CDR3 protein: CASGLETGEQYF

V gene: TRBV11-3
clone size: -
J gene: TRBJ2-2
D gene: TRBD2
CDR3 DNA: TGTGCCAGCAGCTTCGATTCCGGGACTAGCGGATACACCGGGGAGCTGTTTTTT
CDR3 protein: CASSFDSGTSGYTGELFF

V gene: TRBV18
clone size: -
J gene: TRBJ2-3
D gene: TRBD2
CDR3 DNA: TGTGCCAGCTCACCACCGTCTAGCGGGAACACAGATACGCAGTATTTT
CDR3 protein: CASSPPSSGNTDTQYF

V gene: TRBV5-1
clone size: -
J gene: TRBJ2-2
D gene: -
CDR3 DNA: TGCGCCAGCAGCTTGAGCTCCAATGCGAACACCGGGGAGCTGTTTTTT
CDR3 protein: CASSLSSNANTGELFF

V gene: TRBV7-2
clone size: -
J gene: TRBJ2-2
D gene: -
CDR3 DNA: TGTGCCAGCAGCCCTAACGGGACTCCCTGGGGGGAGCTGTTTTTT
CDR3 protein: CASSPNGTPWGELFF

V gene: TRBV9
clone size: -
J gene: TRBJ1-3
D gene: -
CDR3 DNA: TGTGCCAGCAGCGCAACAGGTACCTACTCTGGAAACACCATATATTTT
CDR3 protein: CASSATGTYSGNTIYF

V gene: TRBV27
clone size: -
J gene: TRBJ2-1
D gene: TRBD1
CDR3 DNA: TGTGCCAGCAGTTTATACTCCGGGACAGGGTTGAATGAGCAGTTCTTC
CDR3 protein: CASSLYSGTGLNEQFF

V gene: TRBV29-1
clone size: -
J gene: TRBJ2-3
D gene: -
CDR3 DNA: TGCAGCGCCGGGAGCCAAAGGACAGATACGCAGTATTTT
CDR3 protein: CSAGSQRTDTQYF

V gene: TRBV3-1/TRBV3-2
clone size: -
J gene: TRBJ2-7
D gene: TRBD2
CDR3 DNA: TGTGCCAGCAGCCAGCCGGGACTAGCGACCGAGCAGTACTTC
CDR3 protein: CASSQPGLATEQYF

V gene: TRBV28
clone size: -
J gene: TRBJ2-2
D gene: TRBD2
CDR3 DNA: TGTGCCAGCAGTAGACGATACGGGACTAGCGGGAGTTCGGGGGAGCTGTTTTTT
CDR3 protein: CASSRRYGTSGSSGELFF